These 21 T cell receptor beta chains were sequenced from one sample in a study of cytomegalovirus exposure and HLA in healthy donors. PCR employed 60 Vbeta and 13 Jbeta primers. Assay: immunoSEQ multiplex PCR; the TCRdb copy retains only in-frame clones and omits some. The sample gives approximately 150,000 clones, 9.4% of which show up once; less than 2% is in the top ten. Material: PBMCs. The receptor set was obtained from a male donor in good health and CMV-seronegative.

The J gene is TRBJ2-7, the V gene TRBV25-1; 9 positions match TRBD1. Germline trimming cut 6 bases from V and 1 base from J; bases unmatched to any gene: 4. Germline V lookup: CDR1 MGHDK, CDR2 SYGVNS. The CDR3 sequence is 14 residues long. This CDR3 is CASSWTGVSYEQYF. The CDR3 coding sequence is TGTGCCAGCAGCTGGACAGGGGTTTCCTACGAGCAGTACTTC.

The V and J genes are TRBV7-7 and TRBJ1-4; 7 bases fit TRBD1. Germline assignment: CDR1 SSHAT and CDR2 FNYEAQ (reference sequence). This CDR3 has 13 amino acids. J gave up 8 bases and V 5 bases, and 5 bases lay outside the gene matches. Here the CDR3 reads CASSHRQGEKLFF. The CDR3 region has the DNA TGTGCCAGCAGCCATCGACAGGGAGAAAAACTGTTTTTT.

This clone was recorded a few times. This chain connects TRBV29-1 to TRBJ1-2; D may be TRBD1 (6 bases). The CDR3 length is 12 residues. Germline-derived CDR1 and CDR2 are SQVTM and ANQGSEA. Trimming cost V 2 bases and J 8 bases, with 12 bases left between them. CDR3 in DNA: TGCAGCGTTGAATCCAGGGGCGTAGGCTACACCTTC. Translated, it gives CSVESRGVGYTF.

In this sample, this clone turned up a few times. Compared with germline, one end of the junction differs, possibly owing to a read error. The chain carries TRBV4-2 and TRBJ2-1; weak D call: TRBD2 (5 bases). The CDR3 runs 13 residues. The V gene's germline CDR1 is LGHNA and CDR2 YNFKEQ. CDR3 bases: TGTGCCAGCAGCCAAGAGACTACAAATGTGCAGTTCTTC. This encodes CASSQETTNVQFF.

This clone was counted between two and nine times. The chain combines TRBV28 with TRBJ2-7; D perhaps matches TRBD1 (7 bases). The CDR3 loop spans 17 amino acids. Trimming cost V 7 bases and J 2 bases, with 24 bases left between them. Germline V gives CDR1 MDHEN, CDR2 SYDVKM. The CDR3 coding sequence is TGTGCCAGCATTACTCAAGGGCGGGCAGGGGGGACCTACGAGCAGTACTTC. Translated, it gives CASITQGRAGGTYEQYF.

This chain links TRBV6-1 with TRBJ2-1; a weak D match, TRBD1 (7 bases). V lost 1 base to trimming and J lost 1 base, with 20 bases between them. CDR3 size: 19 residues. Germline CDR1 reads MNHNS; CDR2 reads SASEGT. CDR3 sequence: CASSEDDAAQGGSYNEQFF. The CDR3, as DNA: TGTGCCAGCAGTGAAGACGATGCGGCCCAGGGGGGTTCCTACAATGAGCAGTTCTTC.

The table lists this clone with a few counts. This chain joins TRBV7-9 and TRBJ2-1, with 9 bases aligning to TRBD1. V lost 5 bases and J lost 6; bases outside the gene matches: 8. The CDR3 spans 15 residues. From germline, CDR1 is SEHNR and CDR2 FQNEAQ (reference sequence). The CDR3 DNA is TGTGCCAGCAGCATCCGACAGGGGGAAACCAATGAGCAGTTCTTC. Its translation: CASSIRQGETNEQFF. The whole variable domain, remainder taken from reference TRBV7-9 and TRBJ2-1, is DTGVSQNPRHKITKRGQNVTFRCDPISEHNRLYWYRQTLGQGPEFLTYFQNEAQLEKSRLLSDRFSAERPKGSFSTLEIQRTEQGDSAMYLCASSIRQGETNEQFFGPGTRLTVL.

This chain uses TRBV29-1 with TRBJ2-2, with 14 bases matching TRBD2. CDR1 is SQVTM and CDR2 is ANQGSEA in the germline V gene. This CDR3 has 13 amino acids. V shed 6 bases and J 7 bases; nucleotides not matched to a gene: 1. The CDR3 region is CSVGTSGSGELFF. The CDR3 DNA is TGCAGCGTCGGGACTAGCGGGAGCGGGGAGCTGTTTTTT.

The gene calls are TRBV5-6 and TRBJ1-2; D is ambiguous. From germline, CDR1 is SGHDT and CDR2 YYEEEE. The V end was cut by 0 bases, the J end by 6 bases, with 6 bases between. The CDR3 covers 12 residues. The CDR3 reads CASSLGTDGYTF. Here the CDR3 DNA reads TGTGCCAGCAGCTTGGGCACGGATGGCTACACCTTC.

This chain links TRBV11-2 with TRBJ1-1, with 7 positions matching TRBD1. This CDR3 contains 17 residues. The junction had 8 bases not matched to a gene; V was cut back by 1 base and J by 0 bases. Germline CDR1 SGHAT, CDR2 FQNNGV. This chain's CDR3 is CASSLARRRGLNTEAFF. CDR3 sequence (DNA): TGTGCCAGCAGCTTAGCGCGGAGGAGGGGGCTGAACACTGAAGCTTTCTTT.

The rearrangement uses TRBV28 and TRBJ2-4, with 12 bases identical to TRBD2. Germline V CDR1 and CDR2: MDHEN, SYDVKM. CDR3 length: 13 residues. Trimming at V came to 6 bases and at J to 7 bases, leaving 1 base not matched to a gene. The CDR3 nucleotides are TGTGCCAGCAGGACTAGCGGGAGTAACATTCAGTACTTC. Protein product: CASRTSGSNIQYF.

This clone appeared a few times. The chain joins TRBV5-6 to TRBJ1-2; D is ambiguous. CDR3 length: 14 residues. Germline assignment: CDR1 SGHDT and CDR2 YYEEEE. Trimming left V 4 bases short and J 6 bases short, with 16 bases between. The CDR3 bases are TGTGCCAGCAGCGGGAGGGAGTATTACCATGGCTACACCTTC. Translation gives CASSGREYYHGYTF.

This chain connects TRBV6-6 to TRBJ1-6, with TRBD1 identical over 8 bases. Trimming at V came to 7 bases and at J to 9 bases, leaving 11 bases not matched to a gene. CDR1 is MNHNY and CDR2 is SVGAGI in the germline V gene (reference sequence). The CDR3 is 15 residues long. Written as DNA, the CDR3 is TGTGCCAGCACCTTACGGGACAGGCATGGTTCACCCCTCCACTTT. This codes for CASTLRDRHGSPLHF.

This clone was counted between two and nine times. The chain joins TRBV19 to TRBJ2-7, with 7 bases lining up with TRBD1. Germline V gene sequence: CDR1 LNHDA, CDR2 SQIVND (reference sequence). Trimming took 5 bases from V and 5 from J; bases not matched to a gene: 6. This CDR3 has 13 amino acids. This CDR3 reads CASSPTGIHEQYF. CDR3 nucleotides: TGTGCCAGTAGTCCGACAGGGATCCACGAGCAGTACTTC.

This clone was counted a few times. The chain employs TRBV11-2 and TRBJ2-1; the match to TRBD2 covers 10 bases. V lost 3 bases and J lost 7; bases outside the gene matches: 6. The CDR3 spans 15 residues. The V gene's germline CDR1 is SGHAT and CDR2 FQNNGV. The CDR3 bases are TGTGCCAGCAGCTTTCCTAGCGGGAGTCGGAATGAGCAGTTCTTC. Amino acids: CASSFPSGSRNEQFF. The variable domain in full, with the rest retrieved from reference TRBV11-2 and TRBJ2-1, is EAGVAQSPRYKIIEKRQSVAFWCNPISGHATLYWYQQILGQGPKLLIQFQNNGVVDDSQLPKDRFSAERLKGVDSTLKIQPAKLEDSAVYLCASSFPSGSRNEQFFGPGTRLTVL.

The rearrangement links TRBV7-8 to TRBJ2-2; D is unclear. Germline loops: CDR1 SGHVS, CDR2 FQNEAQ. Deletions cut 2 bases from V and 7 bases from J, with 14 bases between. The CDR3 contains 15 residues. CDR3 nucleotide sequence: TGTGCCAGCAGCTTATCTGGCGGAGCCCTCGGGGAGCTGTTTTTT. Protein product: CASSLSGGALGELFF.

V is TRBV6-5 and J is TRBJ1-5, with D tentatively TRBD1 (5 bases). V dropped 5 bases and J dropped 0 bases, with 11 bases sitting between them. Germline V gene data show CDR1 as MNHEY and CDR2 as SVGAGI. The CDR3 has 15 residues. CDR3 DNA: TGTGCCAGCAGTCCTCAGGGTTATAGCAATCAGCCCCAGCATTTT. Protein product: CASSPQGYSNQPQHF.

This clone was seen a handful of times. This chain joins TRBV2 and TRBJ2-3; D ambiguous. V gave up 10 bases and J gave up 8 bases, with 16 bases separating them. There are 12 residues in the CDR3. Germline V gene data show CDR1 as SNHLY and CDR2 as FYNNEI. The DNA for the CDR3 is TGTGCCACCTACCCCCTCCGAGGTACGCAGTATTTT. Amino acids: CATYPLRGTQYF.

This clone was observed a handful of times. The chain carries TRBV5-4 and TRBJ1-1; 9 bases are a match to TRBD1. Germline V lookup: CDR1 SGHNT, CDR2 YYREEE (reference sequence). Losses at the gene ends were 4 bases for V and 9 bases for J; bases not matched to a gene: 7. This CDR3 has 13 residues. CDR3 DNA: TGTGCCAGCAGCCCGACAGGGGGAAGTAAAGCTTTCTTT. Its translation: CASSPTGGSKAFF.

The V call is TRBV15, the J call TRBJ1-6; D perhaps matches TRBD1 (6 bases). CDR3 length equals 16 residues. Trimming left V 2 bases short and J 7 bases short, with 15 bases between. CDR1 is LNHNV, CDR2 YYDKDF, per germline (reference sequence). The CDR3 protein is CATSRRGAGGNSPLHF. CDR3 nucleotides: TGTGCCACCAGCAGACGGGGGGCAGGCGGAAATTCACCCCTCCACTTT. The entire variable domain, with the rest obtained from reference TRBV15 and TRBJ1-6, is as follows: DAMVIQNPRYQVTQFGKPVTLSCSQTLNHNVMYWYQQKSSQAPKLLFHYYDKDFNNEADTPDNFQSRRPNTSFCFLDIRSPGLGDTAMYLCATSRRGAGGNSPLHFGNGTRLTVT.

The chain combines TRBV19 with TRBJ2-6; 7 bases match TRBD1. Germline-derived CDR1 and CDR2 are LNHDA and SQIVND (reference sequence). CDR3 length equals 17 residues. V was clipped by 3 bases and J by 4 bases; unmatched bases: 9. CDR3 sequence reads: CASSIDREPSGANVLTF. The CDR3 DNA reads TGTGCCAGTAGTATTGACAGGGAGCCCTCCGGGGCCAACGTCCTGACTTTC. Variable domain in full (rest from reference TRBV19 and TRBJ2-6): DGGITQSPKYLFRKEGQNVTLSCEQNLNHDAMYWYRQDPGQGLRLIYYSQIVNDFQKGDIAEGYSVSREKKESFPLTVTSAQKNPTAFYLCASSIDREPSGANVLTFGAGSRLTVL.